This record looks at one T cell receptor beta chain sequence and its context. Its antigen is as yet unknown. The V gene lost 4 bases and the J gene lost 6 bases, with 16 bases spanning the gap. Looked up from germline, CDR1 is SGHRS and CDR2 is YFSETQ. The CDR3 sequence is 15 residues long. This entry comes from a study of T cells after yellow fever vaccination. In the study overall: Fractions of limited cellularity were prepared by means of SMART-Seq v4 Ultra Low Input. Findings and caveats of the study: Post-booster repertoires again held most primary-vaccination clones (roughly 95% CD4, about 90% CD8). CD4 and CD8 compartments shared a small share of clonotypes.

In making TCR cDNA, 5'RACE template switching added a universal primer site and UMIs to it. From the 5' RACE reads, TCRdb called clonotypes with MiXCR, one entry per CDR3 protein. The repertoire has around 300,000 distinct CDR3 sequences, 3.5% to 4.5% of them found once; the top ten carry approximately 19%. V is TRBV5-1 and J is TRBJ2-2; maybe TRBD2 (6 bases). The material sequenced was PBMCs, taken 15 days after the yellow fever booster vaccination. The TCR sequence derives from a man younger than 35 who received the YFV17D yellow fever vaccine. CDR3 loop: CASSVPGTPAGELFF. CDR3 bases: TGCGCCAGCAGCGTTCCCGGGACTCCCGCCGGGGAGCTGTTTTTT.